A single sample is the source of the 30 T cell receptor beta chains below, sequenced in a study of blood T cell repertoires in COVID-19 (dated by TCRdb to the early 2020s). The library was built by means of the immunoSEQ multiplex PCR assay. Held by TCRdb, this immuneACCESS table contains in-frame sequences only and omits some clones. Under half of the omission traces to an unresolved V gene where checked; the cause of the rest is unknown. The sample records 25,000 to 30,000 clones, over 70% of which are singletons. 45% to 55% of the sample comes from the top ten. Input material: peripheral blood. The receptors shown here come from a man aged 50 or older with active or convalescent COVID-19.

The CDR3: CASSLGLIYPDTQYF. The DNA of the CDR3 is TGCGCCAGCAGCCTGGGACTAATTTACCCAGATACGCAGTATTTT. This sequence joins TRBV5-1 and TRBJ2-3; TRBD2 matches 7 bases. This CDR3 has 15 residues. From germline, CDR1 is SGHRS and CDR2 YFSETQ. V lost 4 bases, J lost 4 bases, and 9 bases stayed unmatched.

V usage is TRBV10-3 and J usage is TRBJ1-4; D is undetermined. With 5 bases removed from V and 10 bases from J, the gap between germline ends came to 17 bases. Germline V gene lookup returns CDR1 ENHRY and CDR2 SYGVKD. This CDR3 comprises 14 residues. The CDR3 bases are TGTGCCATCAGTCCCGAGGGAAACAAAGGAAAACTGTTTTTT. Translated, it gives CAISPEGNKGKLFF.

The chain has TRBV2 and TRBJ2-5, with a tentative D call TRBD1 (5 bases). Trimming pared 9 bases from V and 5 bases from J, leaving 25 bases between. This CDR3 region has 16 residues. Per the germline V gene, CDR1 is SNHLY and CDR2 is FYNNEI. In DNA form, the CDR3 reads TGTGCCAGTACCCTTAAGGGGCCTAGTATTCGGGAGACCCAGTACTTC. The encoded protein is CASTLKGPSIRETQYF. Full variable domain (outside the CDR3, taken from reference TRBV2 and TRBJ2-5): EPEVTQTPSHQVTQMGQEVILRCVPISNHLYFYWYRQILGQKVEFLVSFYNNEISEKSEIFDDQFSVERPDGSNFTLKIRSTKLEDSAMYFCASTLKGPSIRETQYFGPGTRLLVL.

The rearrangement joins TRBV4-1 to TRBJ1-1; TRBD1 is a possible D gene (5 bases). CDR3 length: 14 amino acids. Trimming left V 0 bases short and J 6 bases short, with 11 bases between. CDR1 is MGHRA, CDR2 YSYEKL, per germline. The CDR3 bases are TGCGCCAGCAGCCAAGATCAGGGCAGGCCTGAAGCTTTCTTT. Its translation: CASSQDQGRPEAFF.

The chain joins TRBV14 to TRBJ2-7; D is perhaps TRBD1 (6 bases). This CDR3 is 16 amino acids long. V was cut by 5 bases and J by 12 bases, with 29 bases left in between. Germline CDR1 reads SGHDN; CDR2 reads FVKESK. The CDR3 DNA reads TGTGCCAGCAGCTTTACAGGGAACTACCGTTTATCCGAACGGTACTTC. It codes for CASSFTGNYRLSERYF.

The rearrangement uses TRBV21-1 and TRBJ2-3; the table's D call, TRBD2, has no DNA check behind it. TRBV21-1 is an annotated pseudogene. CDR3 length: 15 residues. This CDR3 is CASSKEGRGENTQYF. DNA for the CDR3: TGTGCCAGCAGCAAAGAGGGGCGGGGGGAGAATACGCAGTATTTT.

The CDR3: CSAPPGGTYNEQFF. The DNA for the CDR3 is TGCAGCGCCCCCCCGGGGGGGACCTACAATGAGCAGTTCTTC. The chain recombines TRBV29-1 with TRBJ2-1; 8 bases map to TRBD2. Germline CDR1 is SQVTM and CDR2 is ANQGSEA. The V and J ends lost 7 bases and 2 bases, in that order; junction bases with no gene match: 7. This CDR3 spans 14 amino acids.

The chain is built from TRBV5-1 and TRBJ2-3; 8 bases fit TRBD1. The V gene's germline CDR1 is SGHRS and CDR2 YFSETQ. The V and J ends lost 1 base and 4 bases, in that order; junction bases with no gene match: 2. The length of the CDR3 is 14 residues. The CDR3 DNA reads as TGCGCCAGCAGCTTGAGGACAGGGCCAGATACGCAGTATTTT. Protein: CASSLRTGPDTQYF.

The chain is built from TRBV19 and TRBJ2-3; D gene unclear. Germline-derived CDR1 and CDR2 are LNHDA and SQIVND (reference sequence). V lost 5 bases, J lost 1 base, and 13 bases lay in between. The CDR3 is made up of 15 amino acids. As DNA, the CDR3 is TGTGCCAGTAGTCCTCAAAGTGGAGGCACAGATACGCAGTATTTT. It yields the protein CASSPQSGGTDTQYF.

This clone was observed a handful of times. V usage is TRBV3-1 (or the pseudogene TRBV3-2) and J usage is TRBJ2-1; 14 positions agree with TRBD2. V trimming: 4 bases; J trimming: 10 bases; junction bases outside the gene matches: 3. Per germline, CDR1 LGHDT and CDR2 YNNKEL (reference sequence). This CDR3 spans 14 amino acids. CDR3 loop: CASSLTSGRAEQFF. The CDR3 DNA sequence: TGTGCCAGCAGCCTGACTAGCGGGAGGGCAGAGCAGTTCTTC.

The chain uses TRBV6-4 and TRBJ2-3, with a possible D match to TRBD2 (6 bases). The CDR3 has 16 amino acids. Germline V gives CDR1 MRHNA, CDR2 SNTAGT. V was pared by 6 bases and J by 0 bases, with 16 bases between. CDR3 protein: CASRSYASESTDTQYF. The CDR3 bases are TGTGCCAGCAGATCCTACGCTAGCGAAAGCACAGATACGCAGTATTTT.

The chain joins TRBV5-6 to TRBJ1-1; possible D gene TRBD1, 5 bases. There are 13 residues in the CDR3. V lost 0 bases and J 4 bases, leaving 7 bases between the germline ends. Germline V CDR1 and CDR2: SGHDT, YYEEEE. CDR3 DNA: TGTGCCAGCAGCTTGGGGGGCGGCACTGAAGCTTTCTTT. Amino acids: CASSLGGGTEAFF.

The DNA of the CDR3 is TGTGCCAGTAGTATACGCGGGAGGAGGGAAGATGAGCAGTTCTTC. This sequence encodes CASSIRGRREDEQFF. V gene TRBV19 combines with J gene TRBJ2-1, with TRBD2 identical over 8 bases. The CDR3 spans 15 residues. The V segment lost 2 bases and the J segment 8 bases; nucleotides outside the gene matches: 8. CDR1 is LNHDA, CDR2 SQIVND, per germline (reference sequence). Full variable domain (remainder filled in from reference TRBV19 and TRBJ2-1): DGGITQSPKYLFRKEGQNVTLSCEQNLNHDAMYWYRQDPGQGLRLIYYSQIVNDFQKGDIAEGYSVSREKKESFPLTVTSAQKNPTAFYLCASSIRGRREDEQFFGPGTRLTVL.

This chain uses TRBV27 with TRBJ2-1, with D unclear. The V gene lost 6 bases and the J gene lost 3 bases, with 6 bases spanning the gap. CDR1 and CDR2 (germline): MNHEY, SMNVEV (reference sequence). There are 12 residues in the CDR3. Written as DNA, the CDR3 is TGTGCCAGCAGAGCCCTCTACAATGAGCAGTTCTTC. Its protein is CASRALYNEQFF.

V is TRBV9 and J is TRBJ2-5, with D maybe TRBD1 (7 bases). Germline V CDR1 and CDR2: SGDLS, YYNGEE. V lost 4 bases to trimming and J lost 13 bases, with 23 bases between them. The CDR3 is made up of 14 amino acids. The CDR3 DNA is TGTGCCAGCAGCCCACAGGGGACTGCCCTATCCCCGTACTTC. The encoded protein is CASSPQGTALSPYF.

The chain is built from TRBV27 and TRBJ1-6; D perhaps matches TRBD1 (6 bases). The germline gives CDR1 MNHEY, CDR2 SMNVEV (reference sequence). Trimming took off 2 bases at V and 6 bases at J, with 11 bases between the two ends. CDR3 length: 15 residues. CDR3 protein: CASSLTGRANSPLHF. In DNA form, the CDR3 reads TGTGCCAGCAGTTTAACAGGGAGGGCTAATTCACCCCTCCACTTT.

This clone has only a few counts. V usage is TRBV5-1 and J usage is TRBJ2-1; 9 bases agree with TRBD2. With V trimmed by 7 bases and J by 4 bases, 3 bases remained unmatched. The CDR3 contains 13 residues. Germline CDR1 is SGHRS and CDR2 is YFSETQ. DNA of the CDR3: TGCGCCAGCGGCGGACTAGCGTACAATGAGCAGTTCTTC. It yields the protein CASGGLAYNEQFF.

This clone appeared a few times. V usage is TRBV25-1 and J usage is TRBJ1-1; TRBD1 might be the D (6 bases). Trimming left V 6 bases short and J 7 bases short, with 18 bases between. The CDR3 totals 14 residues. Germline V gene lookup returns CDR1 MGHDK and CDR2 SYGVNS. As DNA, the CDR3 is TGTGCCAGCAGACCTTCAGGGGCGCGGGTTGAAGCTTTCTTT. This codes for CASRPSGARVEAFF.

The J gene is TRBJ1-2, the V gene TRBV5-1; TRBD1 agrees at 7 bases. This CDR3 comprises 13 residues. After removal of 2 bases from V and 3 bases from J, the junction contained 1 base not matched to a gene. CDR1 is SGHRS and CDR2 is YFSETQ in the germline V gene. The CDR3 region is CASSLGGHYGYTF. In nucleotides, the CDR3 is TGCGCCAGCAGCTTAGGGGGCCACTATGGCTACACCTTC.

The chain's CDR3 is CAISEMKSAETQYF. In DNA, the CDR3 is TGTGCCATCAGTGAGATGAAGAGTGCGGAGACCCAGTACTTC. The rearrangement links TRBV10-3 to TRBJ2-5; D remains unclear. The CDR3 is 14 residues long. The V end lost 2 bases, the J end lost 5 bases, and 12 bases lay between the germline ends. Looked up from germline, CDR1 is ENHRY and CDR2 is SYGVKD.

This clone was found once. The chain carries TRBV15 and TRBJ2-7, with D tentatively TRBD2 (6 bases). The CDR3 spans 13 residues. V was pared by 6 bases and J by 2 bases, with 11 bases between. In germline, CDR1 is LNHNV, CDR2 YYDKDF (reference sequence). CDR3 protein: CATRAGRTYEQYF. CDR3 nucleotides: TGTGCCACCAGAGCAGGGAGGACCTACGAGCAGTACTTC.

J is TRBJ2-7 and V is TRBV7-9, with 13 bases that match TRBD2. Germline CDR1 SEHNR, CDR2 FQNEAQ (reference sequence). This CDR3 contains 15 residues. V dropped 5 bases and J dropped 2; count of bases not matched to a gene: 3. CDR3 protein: CASSATSGRPYEQYF. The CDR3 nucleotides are TGTGCCAGCAGCGCGACTAGCGGGAGGCCCTACGAGCAGTACTTC. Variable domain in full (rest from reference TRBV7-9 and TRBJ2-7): DTGVSQNPRHKITKRGQNVTFRCDPISEHNRLYWYRQTLGQGPEFLTYFQNEAQLEKSRLLSDRFSAERPKGSFSTLEIQRTEQGDSAMYLCASSATSGRPYEQYFGPGTRLTVT.

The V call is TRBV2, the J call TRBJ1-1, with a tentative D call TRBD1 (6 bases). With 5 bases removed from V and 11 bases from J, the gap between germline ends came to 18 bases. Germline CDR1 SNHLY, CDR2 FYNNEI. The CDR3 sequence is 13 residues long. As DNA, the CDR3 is TGTGCCAGCAGTCGGACAGAGGCAGGATCGGCTTTCTTT. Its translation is CASSRTEAGSAFF. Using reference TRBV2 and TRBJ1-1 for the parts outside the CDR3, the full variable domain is EPEVTQTPSHQVTQMGQEVILRCVPISNHLYFYWYRQILGQKVEFLVSFYNNEISEKSEIFDDQFSVERPDGSNFTLKIRSTKLEDSAMYFCASSRTEAGSAFFGQGTRLTVV.

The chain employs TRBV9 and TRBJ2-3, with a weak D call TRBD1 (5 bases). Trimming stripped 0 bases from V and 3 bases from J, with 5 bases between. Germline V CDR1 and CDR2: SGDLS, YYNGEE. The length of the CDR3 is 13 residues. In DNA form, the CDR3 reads TGTGCCAGCAGCGTAGGACAGACAGATACGCAGTATTTT. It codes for CASSVGQTDTQYF. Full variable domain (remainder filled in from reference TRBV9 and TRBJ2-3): DSGVTQTPKHLITATGQRVTLRCSPRSGDLSVYWYQQSLDQGLQFLIQYYNGEERAKGNILERFSAQQFPDLHSELNLSSLELGDSALYFCASSVGQTDTQYFGPGTRLTVL.

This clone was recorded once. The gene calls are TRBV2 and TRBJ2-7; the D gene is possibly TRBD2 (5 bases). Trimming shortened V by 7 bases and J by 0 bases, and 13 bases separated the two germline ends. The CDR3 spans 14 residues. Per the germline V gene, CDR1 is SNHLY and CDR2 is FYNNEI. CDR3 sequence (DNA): TGTGCCAGCAAAGTTATGGGGAGCTCCTACGAGCAGTACTTC. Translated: CASKVMGSSYEQYF.

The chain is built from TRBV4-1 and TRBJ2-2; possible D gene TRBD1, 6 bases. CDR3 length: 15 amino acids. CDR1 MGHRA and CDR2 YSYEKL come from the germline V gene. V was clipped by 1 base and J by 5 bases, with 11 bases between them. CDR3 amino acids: CASSQGTARTGELFF. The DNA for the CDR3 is TGCGCCAGCAGCCAAGGGACAGCAAGGACCGGGGAGCTGTTTTTT.

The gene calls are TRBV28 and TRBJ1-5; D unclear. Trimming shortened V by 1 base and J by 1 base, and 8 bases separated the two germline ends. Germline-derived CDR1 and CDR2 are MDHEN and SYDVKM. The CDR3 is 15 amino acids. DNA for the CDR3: TGTGCCAGCAGTTTATATTCCAGGAGCAATCAGCCCCAGCATTTT. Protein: CASSLYSRSNQPQHF.

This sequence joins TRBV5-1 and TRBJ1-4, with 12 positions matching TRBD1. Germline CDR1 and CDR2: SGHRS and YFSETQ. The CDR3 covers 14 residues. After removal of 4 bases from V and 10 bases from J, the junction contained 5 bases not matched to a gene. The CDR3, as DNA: TGCGCCAGCAGCGGGACAGGGGGCCTGGGAAAACTGTTTTTT. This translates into CASSGTGGLGKLFF.

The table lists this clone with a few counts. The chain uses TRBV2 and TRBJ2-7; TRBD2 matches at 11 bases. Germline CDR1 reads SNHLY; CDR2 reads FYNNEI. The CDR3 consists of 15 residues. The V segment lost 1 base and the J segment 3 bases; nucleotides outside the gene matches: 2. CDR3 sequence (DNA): TGTGCCAGCAGTGAAGGGGGGACTAGCGGCTACGAGCAGTACTTC. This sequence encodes CASSEGGTSGYEQYF.

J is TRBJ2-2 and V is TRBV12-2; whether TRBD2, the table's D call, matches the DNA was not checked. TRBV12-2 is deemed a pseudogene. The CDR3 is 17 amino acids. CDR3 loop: CASRSRLLEGNTGELFF. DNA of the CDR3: TGTGCAAGTCGCTCCAGACTTTTGGAGGGCAACACCGGGGAGCTGTTTTTT.